A selection of T cell receptor beta chains follows, all from one sample in a study of naive and memory T cell subsets. TCRdb reanalysed the UMI-ligation and nested PCR reads using MiXCR and keeps one entry per CDR3 protein. The sample lists 95,000 to 110,000 distinct CDR3 sequences, around 15% occurring once. Specimen: naive CD8+ T cells from blood. These receptors all come from a human donor in good health. Both conserved end residues are part of each CDR3. Fields, in order: J gene, D gene, V gene, clone size, CDR3 DNA, CDR3 protein. A D gene is named only where the DNA matches it firmly. Clone sizes are given selectively: once, few, many, or a class where the clone is expanded.

j_gene: TRBJ2-1
d_gene: TRBD2
v_gene: TRBV4-3
abundance: many
CDR3nt: TGCGCCAGCAGCCACCATAGCGGGAGCCCTGGGTTGGATGAGCAGTTCTTC
CDR3aa: CASSHHSGSPGLDEQFF

j_gene: TRBJ2-1
d_gene: TRBD2
v_gene: TRBV11-1
abundance: few
CDR3nt: TGTGCCAGCAGCACGGGACTAGCGGCCTACAATGAGCAGTTCTTC
CDR3aa: CASSTGLAAYNEQFF

j_gene: TRBJ2-5
d_gene: -
v_gene: TRBV7-3
abundance: -
CDR3nt: TGTGCCAGCAGCCTAACAGGGCCAGGGGAGACCCAGTACTTC
CDR3aa: CASSLTGPGETQYF

j_gene: TRBJ1-4
d_gene: -
v_gene: TRBV4-3
abundance: few
CDR3nt: TGCGCCAGCAGCCTCAAACAAACGACAGTTACCACTAATGAAAAACTGTTTTTT
CDR3aa: CASSLKQTTVTTNEKLFF

j_gene: TRBJ2-7
d_gene: -
v_gene: TRBV29-1
abundance: many
CDR3nt: TGCAGCGTTGAAGATCTTTCAGACTCCTACGAGCAGTACTTC
CDR3aa: CSVEDLSDSYEQYF

j_gene: TRBJ2-5
d_gene: -
v_gene: TRBV4-3
abundance: -
CDR3nt: TGCGCCAGCAGCCGACAGCGAAAAGAGACCCAGTACTTC
CDR3aa: CASSRQRKETQYF

j_gene: TRBJ2-3
d_gene: -
v_gene: TRBV5-4
abundance: many
CDR3nt: TGTGCCAGCAGCTTGTCACGCACAGATACGCAGTATTTT
CDR3aa: CASSLSRTDTQYF

j_gene: TRBJ2-5
d_gene: -
v_gene: TRBV7-9
abundance: -
CDR3nt: TGTGCCAGCAGACAGGGTTTACAAGAGACCCAGTACTTC
CDR3aa: CASRQGLQETQYF

j_gene: TRBJ1-1
d_gene: -
v_gene: TRBV12-3/TRBV12-4
abundance: few
CDR3nt: TGTGCCAGCAGTACCAGCAGCTTCCCTTTAGAAGCTTTCTTT
CDR3aa: CASSTSSFPLEAFF

j_gene: TRBJ2-1
d_gene: -
v_gene: TRBV12-3/TRBV12-4
abundance: many
CDR3nt: TGTGCCAGCAGTTCCGCGAATGAGCAGTTCTTC
CDR3aa: CASSSANEQFF

j_gene: TRBJ1-1
d_gene: TRBD1
v_gene: TRBV7-6
abundance: few
CDR3nt: TGTGCCAGCAGCCACGGGACAGGGAACACTGAAGCTTTCTTT
CDR3aa: CASSHGTGNTEAFF

j_gene: TRBJ2-4
d_gene: -
v_gene: TRBV18
abundance: -
CDR3nt: TGTGCCAGCTCACCAGGTGGGGGGAGAGACATTCAGTACTTC
CDR3aa: CASSPGGGRDIQYF

j_gene: TRBJ2-3
d_gene: -
v_gene: TRBV12-3/TRBV12-4
abundance: -
CDR3nt: TGTGCCAGCAGTCCCCTCGCGGGAGTCGGAGTCGGGGGGCCAGATACGCAGTATTTT
CDR3aa: CASSPLAGVGVGGPDTQYF

j_gene: TRBJ2-6
d_gene: -
v_gene: TRBV6-5
abundance: few
CDR3nt: TGTGCCAGCAGTTACTACGAGGGGGCCAACGTCCTGACTTTC
CDR3aa: CASSYYEGANVLTF

j_gene: TRBJ1-2
d_gene: -
v_gene: TRBV7-9
abundance: few
CDR3nt: TGTGCCAGCAGCTTGTCGGGCTATGGCTACACCTTC
CDR3aa: CASSLSGYGYTF

j_gene: TRBJ1-1
d_gene: -
v_gene: TRBV12-3/TRBV12-4
abundance: few
CDR3nt: TGTGCCAGCACTTGGGGCGGGGCACACACTGAAGCTTTCTTT
CDR3aa: CASTWGGAHTEAFF

j_gene: TRBJ2-1
d_gene: TRBD2
v_gene: TRBV4-3
abundance: -
CDR3nt: TGCGCCAGCAGCCAAGATAGCGGGGGCAACAATGAGCAGTTCTTC
CDR3aa: CASSQDSGGNNEQFF

j_gene: TRBJ1-4
d_gene: -
v_gene: TRBV2
abundance: few
CDR3nt: TGTGCCAACCTCCGAAAACGGGACGGAGCGACTGATGAAAAACTGTTTTTT
CDR3aa: CANLRKRDGATDEKLFF

j_gene: TRBJ1-6
d_gene: -
v_gene: TRBV15
abundance: -
CDR3nt: TGTGCCATCGGAAGCGGGAATTCACCCCTCCACTTT
CDR3aa: CAIGSGNSPLHF

j_gene: TRBJ2-4
d_gene: TRBD2
v_gene: TRBV20-1
abundance: -
CDR3nt: TGCAGTGCGAACAGCGGGATGGAGAACATTCAGTACTTC
CDR3aa: CSANSGMENIQYF

j_gene: TRBJ2-1
d_gene: -
v_gene: TRBV19
abundance: few
CDR3nt: TGTGCCAGTAGTATTTCGCCGAGCCTATACAATGAGCAGTTCTTC
CDR3aa: CASSISPSLYNEQFF

j_gene: TRBJ1-6
d_gene: TRBD1
v_gene: TRBV6-2/TRBV6-3
abundance: -
CDR3nt: TGTGCCAGCAGAACCATGGGACAGAACAATTCACCCCTCCACTTT
CDR3aa: CASRTMGQNNSPLHF

j_gene: TRBJ2-1
d_gene: TRBD2
v_gene: TRBV30
abundance: many
CDR3nt: TGTGCCTGGAGTGTCTCAGCGGGAGCGCTCTCTGAGCAGTTCTTC
CDR3aa: CAWSVSAGALSEQFF

j_gene: TRBJ2-3
d_gene: TRBD2
v_gene: TRBV6-9
abundance: -
CDR3nt: TGTGCCAGCAATGCGGGAGGAGTTAGCACAGATACGCAGTATTTT
CDR3aa: CASNAGGVSTDTQYF

j_gene: TRBJ2-7
d_gene: -
v_gene: TRBV28
abundance: -
CDR3nt: TGTGCCAGCGCCCTTTTTGAGGGATCCGAGCAGTACTTC
CDR3aa: CASALFEGSEQYF

j_gene: TRBJ2-3
d_gene: TRBD2
v_gene: TRBV7-2
abundance: many
CDR3nt: TGTGCCAGCAGCTTAACTAGCGGGGGGGCAGATACGCAGTATTTT
CDR3aa: CASSLTSGGADTQYF

j_gene: TRBJ1-5
d_gene: TRBD1
v_gene: TRBV19
abundance: -
CDR3nt: TGTGCCAGTAGTTGGGGGACAGGGGATCAGCCCCAGCATTTT
CDR3aa: CASSWGTGDQPQHF

j_gene: TRBJ1-1
d_gene: -
v_gene: TRBV12-3/TRBV12-4
abundance: -
CDR3nt: TGTGCCAGCAGCATGGGAGGGGTCTACACTGAAGCTTTCTTT
CDR3aa: CASSMGGVYTEAFF

j_gene: TRBJ2-5
d_gene: TRBD1
v_gene: TRBV11-2
abundance: -
CDR3nt: TGTGCCAGCAGCTTAACGACAGGGGTTCAAGAGACCCAGTACTTC
CDR3aa: CASSLTTGVQETQYF

j_gene: TRBJ2-1
d_gene: TRBD2
v_gene: TRBV7-3
abundance: many
CDR3nt: TGTGCCAGCAGCCCCGGGACTATTAACTACAATGAGCAGTTCTTC
CDR3aa: CASSPGTINYNEQFF

j_gene: TRBJ2-1
d_gene: -
v_gene: TRBV6-2/TRBV6-3
abundance: few
CDR3nt: TGTGCCAGCAGTTACTCGATGGCGCAGGAGCAGTTCTTC
CDR3aa: CASSYSMAQEQFF

j_gene: TRBJ2-3
d_gene: -
v_gene: TRBV20-1
abundance: -
CDR3nt: TGCAGTGCTCCTCGACCCGATACGCAGTATTTT
CDR3aa: CSAPRPDTQYF

j_gene: TRBJ2-3
d_gene: -
v_gene: TRBV4-2
abundance: many
CDR3nt: TGTGCCAGCAGCCCGGGACTTGATACGCAGTATTTT
CDR3aa: CASSPGLDTQYF

j_gene: TRBJ2-7
d_gene: -
v_gene: TRBV30
abundance: few
CDR3nt: TGTGCCTGGACCATAGACGGCCGCGGGGTCCACTCCTACGAGCAGTACTTC
CDR3aa: CAWTIDGRGVHSYEQYF

j_gene: TRBJ1-4
d_gene: -
v_gene: TRBV29-1
abundance: many
CDR3nt: TGCAGCGTTCTTTCATGGGGGGCCGACGAAAAACTGTTTTTT
CDR3aa: CSVLSWGADEKLFF

j_gene: TRBJ2-3
d_gene: -
v_gene: TRBV7-9
abundance: few
CDR3nt: TGTGCCAGCATCCAGTGGGGGGAAAAAGGCACAGATACGCAGTATTTT
CDR3aa: CASIQWGEKGTDTQYF

j_gene: TRBJ1-6
d_gene: TRBD1
v_gene: TRBV12-3/TRBV12-4
abundance: few
CDR3nt: TGTGCCAGCAGTTCCTCCGGGACAGGGGTTTCACCCCTCCACTTT
CDR3aa: CASSSSGTGVSPLHF

j_gene: TRBJ2-2
d_gene: -
v_gene: TRBV10-3
abundance: -
CDR3nt: TGTGCCATCTTGGACCGAGAGAACACCGGGGAGCTGTTTTTT
CDR3aa: CAILDRENTGELFF

j_gene: TRBJ1-2
d_gene: -
v_gene: TRBV5-5
abundance: few
CDR3nt: TGTGCCAGCAGCTTCCTAACAACAGGGAAATTAGGCTACACCTTC
CDR3aa: CASSFLTTGKLGYTF

j_gene: TRBJ2-7
d_gene: TRBD2
v_gene: TRBV27
abundance: few
CDR3nt: TGTGCCAGCAGTTTATCGGGGGGGTTAGCGGGACCCTCCTACGAGCAGTACTTC
CDR3aa: CASSLSGGLAGPSYEQYF

j_gene: TRBJ1-1
d_gene: -
v_gene: TRBV12-3/TRBV12-4
abundance: few
CDR3nt: TGTGCCAGCAGTTTATATGGGGAGAACACTGAAGCTTTCTTT
CDR3aa: CASSLYGENTEAFF

j_gene: TRBJ1-1
d_gene: TRBD1
v_gene: TRBV4-3
abundance: -
CDR3nt: TGCGCCAGCAGCCCAGGACAAGGGGGCGCCGGGGAAGCTTTCTTT
CDR3aa: CASSPGQGGAGEAFF

j_gene: TRBJ2-3
d_gene: TRBD1
v_gene: TRBV5-1
abundance: few
CDR3nt: TGCGCCAGCTGGACAGGGCTTTGGACTAGCACAGATACGCAGTATTTT
CDR3aa: CASWTGLWTSTDTQYF

j_gene: TRBJ1-1
d_gene: TRBD1
v_gene: TRBV7-6
abundance: few
CDR3nt: TGTGCCAGCAGCCCCACCGGGTTGGCAGGGGGGACGGGAATGAACACTGAAGCTTTCTTT
CDR3aa: CASSPTGLAGGTGMNTEAFF

j_gene: TRBJ1-2
d_gene: -
v_gene: TRBV29-1
abundance: few
CDR3nt: TGCAGCGTGGTAGAGGTTCGACAAATCGTTGGCTACACCTTC
CDR3aa: CSVVEVRQIVGYTF